Below are 21 T cell receptor beta chains sequenced from a single sample in a study of memory CD4+ T cells and cytomegalovirus serostatus. The sort gate was single viable CD3+CD4+CD8-CD45RO+ cells for memory CD4+ T cells. TCRdb's copy holds only in-frame clones and misses some; the assay was immunoSEQ multiplex PCR. The sample carries about 40,000 clones, about three quarters recorded once. The specimen was memory CD4+ T cells from blood. The receptors originated from an adult in good health and CMV-seronegative.

The chain joins TRBV30 to TRBJ1-2; D gene unclear. Trimming took 3 bases from V and 3 from J, leaving 5 bases between them. Germline V gives CDR1 GTSNPN, CDR2 SVGIG (reference sequence). The CDR3 has 11 amino acids. The CDR3 loop reads CAWRSHYGYTF. The CDR3 region has the DNA TGTGCCTGGAGGAGCCACTATGGCTACACCTTC.

In its sample, this clone was seen once. V usage is TRBV5-6 and J usage is TRBJ1-1, with D unclear. Trimming pared 1 base from V and 1 base from J, leaving 5 bases between. This CDR3 region has 13 residues. Germline V gene sequence: CDR1 SGHDT, CDR2 YYEEEE. Here the CDR3 reads CASSLTANTEAFF. CDR3 coding DNA: TGTGCCAGCAGCTTGACGGCGAACACTGAAGCTTTCTTT.

The chain joins TRBV18 to TRBJ2-7, with 8 bases that match TRBD1. CDR1 is KGHSH, CDR2 LQKENI, per germline. This CDR3 is 13 amino acids long. V lost 5 bases to trimming and J lost 5 bases; unmatched junction nucleotides: 5. The DNA for the CDR3 is TGTGCCAGCTCATCGTCGACAGGGGACGAGCAGTACTTC. Its translation is CASSSSTGDEQYF.

The rearrangement uses TRBV4-2 and TRBJ2-3; D unresolved. The CDR3 length is 15 residues. The V gene's germline CDR1 is LGHNA and CDR2 YNFKEQ. V was cut by 1 base and J by 0 bases, with 8 bases left in between. The DNA for the CDR3 is TGTGCCAGCAGCCAAGTAGACACCAGCACAGATACGCAGTATTTT. It specifies CASSQVDTSTDTQYF.

The chain joins TRBV15 to TRBJ2-5, with D possibly TRBD2 on 6 matching bases. Germline V gives CDR1 LNHNV, CDR2 YYDKDF (reference sequence). Trimming removed 0 bases at V and 3 bases at J, with 11 bases between. CDR3 length: 15 amino acids. The CDR3 DNA is TGTGCCACCAGCAGAGATCGGGCGGGGAAAGAGACCCAGTACTTC. Translating gives CATSRDRAGKETQYF.

The J gene is TRBJ1-5, the V gene TRBV23-1; D not certain. TRBV23-1 is labeled an ORF, and its function is uncertain. This CDR3 has 12 residues. V lost 2 bases, J lost 9 bases, and 8 bases lay in between. In nucleotides, the CDR3 is TGCGCCAGCAGTCAAAGGAGTCCGCCCCAGCATTTT. Translating gives CASSQRSPPQHF.

This chain links TRBV4-2 with TRBJ1-1, with D uncertain. Germline-derived CDR1 and CDR2 are LGHNA and YNFKEQ. CDR3 size: 16 residues. Trimming cost V 0 bases and J 0 bases, with 11 bases left between them. This CDR3 reads CASSQEVRRLNTEAFF. In DNA form, the CDR3 reads TGTGCCAGCAGCCAAGAAGTAAGACGGCTGAACACTGAAGCTTTCTTT.

The CDR3 region has the DNA TGCGCCAGCAGCTTTATCAGCTCTGGGGCCAACGTCCTGACTTTC. Its protein is CASSFISSGANVLTF. V is TRBV5-1 and J is TRBJ2-6, with D unclear. V was trimmed by 2 bases and J by 0 bases, leaving 6 bases between them. CDR3 length: 15 residues. Per the germline V gene, CDR1 is SGHRS and CDR2 is YFSETQ.

The gene calls are TRBV18 and TRBJ2-5, with unresolved D. The tail of the sequence fits TRBJ2-7 better, so the J call may be wrong. Germline lookup yields CDR1 KGHSH and CDR2 LQKENI. The CDR3 sequence is 11 residues long. CDR3 sequence reads: CASSQQDEQYF. CDR3 nucleotide sequence: TGTGCCAGCTCACAGCAGGACGAGCAGTACTTC.

The CDR3 is CATHGTYEQYF. The CDR3 DNA reads as TGTGCCACCCATGGGACCTACGAGCAGTACTTC. This chain uses TRBV28 with TRBJ2-7, with D unresolved. The CDR3 is made up of 11 amino acids. V was shortened by 10 bases and J by 2 bases, with 9 bases between the two germline ends. Germline CDR1 reads MDHEN; CDR2 reads SYDVKM.

The V call is TRBV6-6, the J call TRBJ2-3; D is ambiguous. Trimming left V 4 bases short and J 3 bases short, with 2 bases between. Per the germline V gene, CDR1 is MNHNY and CDR2 is SVGAGI (reference sequence). The CDR3 runs 11 residues. As DNA, the CDR3 is TGTGCCAGCAGTTTGACAGATACGCAGTATTTT. Translation gives CASSLTDTQYF.

CDR3 sequence: CASRNAGSRGNTIYF. The DNA for the CDR3 is TGTGCCAGCAGGAACGCGGGCTCTCGTGGAAACACCATATATTTT. The chain links TRBV6-6 to TRBJ1-3; the D is unclear. Germline CDR1 is MNHNY and CDR2 is SVGAGI (reference sequence). V lost 6 bases, J lost 3 bases, and 15 bases lay in between. The CDR3 runs to 15 residues.

This clone was seen more than once but under ten times. The rearrangement uses TRBV30 and TRBJ1-6; D is undetermined. Germline CDR1 GTSNPN, CDR2 SVGIG (reference sequence). CDR3 length equals 13 residues. Trimming shortened V by 4 bases and J by 7 bases, and 11 bases separated the two germline ends. The CDR3 DNA reads as TGTGCCTGGATGACGGAGGCAAATTCACCCCTCCACTTT. It codes for CAWMTEANSPLHF.

The gene calls are TRBV7-2 and TRBJ2-3; D unclear. Germline CDR1 is SGHTA and CDR2 is FQGNSA. The CDR3 is 14 amino acids. The ends were cut back, 4 bases at V and 4 bases at J, with 12 bases in the middle. CDR3 in amino acids: CASSSQLGSDTQYF. Here the CDR3 DNA reads TGTGCCAGCAGCTCCCAACTTGGATCAGATACGCAGTATTTT.

The rearrangement uses TRBV6-6 and TRBJ1-1; 7 bases are shared with TRBD1. The CDR3 runs to 13 residues. V was clipped by 7 bases and J by 10 bases; unmatched bases: 12. CDR1 is MNHNY, CDR2 SVGAGI, per germline (reference sequence). The CDR3 DNA reads as TGTGCCAGCATGCGTACGAGGGGGCGCTTAGCTTTCTTT. Protein sequence: CASMRTRGRLAFF.

The chain is built from TRBV2 and TRBJ2-7, with 7 bases matching TRBD1. The ends lost 9 bases at V and 2 bases at J; junction bases unmatched: 4. Germline-derived CDR1 and CDR2 are SNHLY and FYNNEI. CDR3 length equals 12 residues. CDR3 coding DNA: TGTGCCAGTCGGGGACAGACCTACGAGCAGTACTTC. Its protein is CASRGQTYEQYF.

Details on this clone: The sample has other DNA sequences that encode this CDR3 too. The chain couples TRBV5-1 to TRBJ1-4; perhaps TRBD1 as D (6 bases). The CDR3 is 14 amino acids. V dropped 2 bases and J dropped 5 bases, with 10 bases sitting between them. Germline assignment: CDR1 SGHRS and CDR2 YFSETQ. CDR3 DNA sequence: TGCGCCAGCAGCTTAGGACAGCTGAATGAAAAACTGTTTTTT. It encodes CASSLGQLNEKLFF.

This clone has more than one count but fewer than ten. The chain joins TRBV5-1 to TRBJ2-7; maybe TRBD1 (5 bases). The V and J ends lost 2 bases and 3 bases respectively, with 9 bases between them. CDR3 size: 13 residues. Germline CDR1 SGHRS, CDR2 YFSETQ. The CDR3 here is CASSLPGLYEQYF. In nucleotides, the CDR3 is TGCGCCAGCAGCTTACCAGGGCTCTACGAGCAGTACTTC. Variable domain in full (rest from reference TRBV5-1 and TRBJ2-7): KAGVTQTPRYLIKTRGQQVTLSCSPISGHRSVSWYQQTPGQGLQFLFEYFSETQRNKGNFPGRFSGRQFSNSRSEMNVSTLELGDSALYLCASSLPGLYEQYFGPGTRLTVT.

J is TRBJ2-1 and V is TRBV10-2; the D gene is possibly TRBD2 (5 bases). The CDR3 spans 13 residues. Germline values: CDR1 WSHSY, CDR2 SAAADI. V lost 6 bases and J 8 bases, leaving 14 bases between the germline ends. CDR3: CASRADGRDEQFF. CDR3 bases: TGCGCCAGCAGGGCTGATGGGAGAGATGAGCAGTTCTTC.

The table lists this clone with a few counts. This sequence joins TRBV30 and TRBJ1-5, with D unresolved. Trimming shortened V by 0 bases and J by 2 bases, and 11 bases separated the two germline ends. The germline CDR1 and CDR2 sequences are GTSNPN and SVGIG (reference sequence). The CDR3 consists of 15 residues. CDR3 coding DNA: TGTGCCTGGAGTGTAAGAAGTAGGGGCAATCAGCCCCAGCATTTT. It translates to CAWSVRSRGNQPQHF.

This clone has more than one count but fewer than ten. The rearrangement uses TRBV2 and TRBJ1-2; TRBD1 agrees at 7 bases. The trim removed 6 bases at V and 4 bases at J, leaving 8 bases unmatched. CDR1 and CDR2 from the germline V gene are SNHLY and FYNNEI. CDR3 length: 14 residues. The CDR3 sequence is CASRGQVGAYGYTF. The CDR3 DNA reads TGTGCCAGCAGAGGACAGGTTGGGGCCTATGGCTACACCTTC.